This T cell receptor beta chain was sequenced in a study of TIL therapy for anti-PD-1-resistant metastatic lung cancer. The CDR3 totals 15 residues. Trimming took 8 bases from V and 3 from J; bases not matched to a gene: 11. Per germline, CDR1 MNHEY and CDR2 SVGAGI. As concerns this clone: Its antigen is unidentified.

Sequencing used immunoSEQ v3. Measured with immunoSEQ multiplex PCR; TCRdb has only the in-frame clones, and not every one. The table includes about 26,000 clones, 72% detected once. Time point described: pre-treatment sample, taken before nivolumab and TIL therapy. Most excised metastases sampled were pleural nodules or supraclavicular lymph nodes. Stage 4 NSCLC adults joined between 2017 and 2020. Overall study results and limits: TIL cultures after expansion showed higher clonality and lower diversity than baseline tumor (median 6% vs 31%).

The sequence derives from a person aged 30 to 80 with non-small cell lung cancer. The V and J genes are TRBV6-5 and TRBJ2-7, with TRBD1 identical over 9 bases. This specimen was tumor tissue, taken at baseline. The CDR3 DNA is TGTGCCAGCGCTAGGGACAGGGTACAAAGCTACGAGCAGTACTTC. Protein sequence: CASARDRVQSYEQYF.